This T cell receptor (beta chain) was found in a study of blood T cells in healthy people across ages. Findings and caveats of the study: In these data, TCR beta diversity tracked strongly with naive T cell percentage. TCR beta diversity, measured per million T cells, fell in a roughly linear way with age.

Looked up from germline, CDR1 is SGHAT and CDR2 is FQNNGV. The CDR3 is made up of 15 amino acids. A second 7 to 11 cycle PCR used barcoded and J-beta primers. MiXCR, run by TCRdb on the 5' RACE reads, gives a single entry per CDR3 protein. The sample records roughly 800,000 distinct CDR3 sequences, 20% to 25% being singletons. A note on this clonotype: The antigen is not known.

These same data were also listed under a study on T cells of mothers and their children. Turning to that study: Each mother gave over 9.5 million TCR beta CDR3 reads; each child, a few million.

The V and J genes are TRBV11-2 and TRBJ2-1; 9 nucleotides line up with TRBD1. The DNA end is a closer match to TRBJ2-5, so the J assignment may be wrong. Sequencing used blood. This sequence originates from a boy younger than 18 in good health. The CDR3 region is CASSPSGDRVETQYF. The CDR3 nucleotides read TGTGCCAGCAGCCCCTCCGGGGACAGGGTAGAGACCCAGTACTTC.